The 23 T cell receptor beta chains in this list originate from one sample, sequenced in a study of human T cells and chemical hapten exposure. TCRdb re-derived calls from the RACE reads in MiXCR, one entry per CDR3 protein. The sample shows about 82,000 distinct CDR3 sequences, 6% to 8.5% of them seen only once. Time point given: patch test 2, 6 weeks after DPC sensitization. The treatment was: therapeutic diphenylcyclopropenone sensitization with weekly scalp DPC. Source: whole blood, taken in connection with sensitization to the hapten diphenylcyclopropenone (DPC). The receptors stem from a woman aged 25 to 39 with alopecia areata. Some clones in this sample may be carry-over from other donors' samples.

In its sample, this clonotype was seen many times. This chain connects TRBV6-2 or TRBV6-3 to TRBJ1-1; no clear D. The CDR3 covers 11 residues. V shed 6 bases and J shed 1 base, with 3 bases lying between them. Looked up from germline, CDR1 is MNHEY and CDR2 is SVGEGT. CDR3 amino acids: CASRANTEAFF. Written as DNA, the CDR3 is TGTGCCAGCAGGGCGAACACTGAAGCTTTCTTT.

This clonotype was counted ten times or more. The chain uses TRBV5-1 and TRBJ1-1; 10 nucleotides align to TRBD1. The V gene's germline CDR1 is SGHRS and CDR2 YFSETQ. There are 18 residues in the CDR3. V was pared by 4 bases and J by 0 bases, with 12 bases of the junction left unmatched. Written as DNA, the CDR3 is TGCGCCAGCAGCCTACGGACAGGGGGGGGGATAATGAACACTGAAGCTTTCTTT. Amino acid sequence: CASSLRTGGGIMNTEAFF.

The chain carries TRBV5-1 and TRBJ1-6, with D tentatively TRBD1 (6 bases). This CDR3 has 17 amino acids. Deletions cut 4 bases from V and 4 bases from J, with 18 bases between. Germline-derived CDR1 and CDR2 are SGHRS and YFSETQ. CDR3: CASSPEGRGHYNSPLHF. The CDR3 DNA is TGCGCCAGCAGCCCCGAGGGCAGGGGACATTATAATTCACCCCTCCACTTT.

The genes are TRBV7-9 and TRBJ1-5, with D perhaps TRBD1 (6 bases). Germline V gene lookup returns CDR1 SEHNR and CDR2 FQNEAQ (reference sequence). The CDR3 loop spans 13 amino acids. V lost 6 bases and J lost 5, with 11 bases in between. CDR3 protein: CASRGGLHQPQHF. As DNA, the CDR3 is TGTGCCAGCAGGGGGGGGCTCCATCAGCCCCAGCATTTT.

This clonotype showed up many times. The chain has TRBV25-1 and TRBJ1-2; weak D call: TRBD1 (6 bases). Germline CDR1 is MGHDK and CDR2 is SYGVNS. The CDR3 runs 15 residues. Trimming left V 2 bases short and J 2 bases short, with 12 bases between. Written as DNA, the CDR3 is TGTGCCAGCAGTGAAGGGGGGCATCCGAACTATGGCTACACCTTC. Translated, it gives CASSEGGHPNYGYTF.

The sample holds many counts of this clonotype. The chain has TRBV29-1 and TRBJ2-1; 9 nucleotides align to TRBD1. CDR3 size: 13 residues. CDR1 SQVTM and CDR2 ANQGSEA come from the germline V gene. With 7 bases clipped from V and 0 bases from J, the junction kept 1 base outside the gene matches. CDR3 in amino acids: CSAGQGSYNEQFF. CDR3 DNA sequence: TGCAGCGCGGGACAGGGCTCCTACAATGAGCAGTTCTTC.

This clonotype has at least ten counts. The genes are TRBV5-6 and TRBJ2-7, with D perhaps TRBD2 (6 bases). Germline assignment: CDR1 SGHDT and CDR2 YYEEEE. V lost 2 bases and J lost 6, with 12 bases in between. The CDR3 is 13 residues long. The CDR3 here is CASSFGGNGEQYF. The CDR3 nucleotides read TGTGCCAGCAGCTTTGGAGGGAACGGCGAGCAGTACTTC.

This clonotype was observed a few times. J is TRBJ1-1 and V is TRBV5-1; no definite D call. The V end was cut by 4 bases, the J end by 10 bases, with 17 bases between. The CDR3 has 13 amino acids. Germline values: CDR1 SGHRS, CDR2 YFSETQ. The CDR3 DNA follows: TGCGCCAGCAGCCCGGACGGAGGTCTCGCAGCTTTCTTT. Residues: CASSPDGGLAAFF.

For this clonotype: A much larger clone differs by one base, so this may be a read error. V gene TRBV10-3 combines with J gene TRBJ1-1; 8 positions agree with TRBD1. The CDR3 runs 12 residues. Germline V CDR1 and CDR2: ENHRY, SYGVKD. CDR3 protein: CVGRGLGTEAFF. Written as DNA, the CDR3 is TGTGTCGGCAGGGGGCTGGGGACTGAAGCTTTCTTT.

V and J are TRBV2 and TRBJ2-7, with a tentative D call TRBD1 (6 bases). From germline, CDR1 is SNHLY and CDR2 FYNNEI. The V end lost 4 bases, the J end lost 7 bases, and 11 bases lay between the germline ends. The CDR3 length is 12 residues. CDR3 sequence reads: CASSGGGAEQYF. DNA of the CDR3: TGTGCCAGCAGTGGTGGGGGCGCGGAGCAGTACTTC.

This clonotype has a count of ten or more. The V gene is TRBV5-5, the J gene TRBJ1-1; D gene unclear. This CDR3 spans 13 amino acids. Per germline, CDR1 SGHKS and CDR2 YYEKEE (reference sequence). Between the trimmed V and J ends, which lost 1 base and 8 bases, there was a span of 12 bases. CDR3 coding DNA: TGTGCCAGCAGCTTGTTGTCGCAGTTAGAAGCTTTCTTT. Encoded protein: CASSLLSQLEAFF.

This clonotype was counted at least ten times. The rearrangement links TRBV4-1 to TRBJ2-3; 10 nucleotides match TRBD2. CDR1 is MGHRA and CDR2 is YSYEKL in the germline V gene. The CDR3 is made up of 17 amino acids. Trimming at V came to 3 bases and at J to 8 bases, leaving 14 bases not matched to a gene. Here the CDR3 reads CASSQITSGVREGTQYF. DNA of the CDR3: TGCGCCAGCAGCCAGATAACTAGCGGGGTTCGTGAAGGTACGCAGTATTTT.

As for this clonotype: Possible read error: a much larger clone is one base away. J is TRBJ2-1 and V is TRBV11-2, with a weak D call TRBD2 (5 bases). The CDR3 totals 17 residues. Per the germline V gene, CDR1 is SGHAT and CDR2 is FQNNGV. The CDR3 coding sequence is TGTGTCAGCAGCGGCAGTTTCACCCCCAGCTCCTACAATGAGCAGTTCTTC. It is translated as CVSSGSFTPSSYNEQFF.

Many counts were recorded for this clonotype. This chain links TRBV7-9 with TRBJ1-1; D unclear. V was trimmed by 1 base and J by 7 bases, leaving 19 bases between them. In germline, CDR1 is SEHNR, CDR2 FQNEAQ (reference sequence). The CDR3 is 16 residues long. CDR3 sequence reads: CASSLVFPPSGSEAFF. The CDR3 nucleotides are TGTGCCAGCAGCTTAGTATTCCCCCCTTCGGGGAGTGAAGCTTTCTTT.

This clonotype was counted between two and nine times. V is TRBV12-3 or TRBV12-4 and J is TRBJ1-1; TRBD1 is a possible D gene (6 bases). This CDR3 contains 14 residues. The ends were cut back, 2 bases at V and 0 bases at J, with 7 bases in the middle. CDR3 coding DNA: TGTGCCAGCAGTTTACAGGGGATGAACACTGAAGCTTTCTTT. This sequence encodes CASSLQGMNTEAFF.

The CDR3 sequence is CASSQSSRPSTDTQYF. The CDR3, as DNA: TGTGCCAGCAGCCAAAGTAGTCGTCCTAGCACAGATACGCAGTATTTT. The V gene is TRBV3-1, the J gene TRBJ2-3, with no clear D. The CDR3 runs 16 residues. V was shortened by 2 bases and J by 0 bases, with 12 bases between the two germline ends. CDR1 is LGHDT, CDR2 YNNKEL, per germline (reference sequence).

The J gene is TRBJ1-2, the V gene TRBV30, with D tentatively TRBD1 (5 bases). There are 14 residues in the CDR3. Deletions cut 5 bases from V and 4 bases from J, with 17 bases between. CDR1 GTSNPN and CDR2 SVGIG come from the germline V gene (reference sequence). DNA of the CDR3: TGTGCCTGGCCCAGGGAACCCCCCGGCTATGGCTACACCTTC. It codes for CAWPREPPGYGYTF.

Of note for this clonotype: Possible read error: a much larger clone is one base away. The chain carries TRBV7-6 and TRBJ1-1; D is unclear. CDR1 and CDR2 (germline): SGHVS, FNYEAQ. The CDR3 has 15 amino acids. As DNA, the CDR3 is TGTGCCAGCAGCGATCAAATTTTTGCGAACACTAAAGCTTTCTTT. Encoded protein: CASSDQIFANTKAFF.

This clonotype showed up many times. The V call is TRBV12-3 or TRBV12-4, the J call TRBJ2-2; D may correspond to TRBD1 or TRBD2 (5 bases each). V was cut by 6 bases and J by 13 bases, with 12 bases left in between. This CDR3 region has 11 residues. Written as DNA, the CDR3 is TGTGCCAGCAGCAGGGACGCATGGCTGTTTTTT. Its translation is CASSRDAWLFF.

This clonotype was recorded at least ten times. The chain links TRBV21-1 to TRBJ1-1. TRBV21-1 is deemed a pseudogene. CDR3 length: 12 residues. CDR3 coding DNA: TGTGCCAGAGCAACGGTGGACACTGAAGCTTTCTTT. Amino acids: CARATVDTEAFF.

Ten or more counts support this clonotype. The genes are TRBV7-6 and TRBJ2-1, with TRBD2 identical over 14 bases. The CDR3 runs to 17 residues. With 4 bases clipped from V and 2 bases from J, the junction kept 4 bases outside the gene matches. Per germline, CDR1 SGHVS and CDR2 FNYEAQ. CDR3 sequence: CASSYWTSGGPYNEQFF. CDR3 nucleotide sequence: TGTGCCAGCAGCTACTGGACTAGCGGGGGGCCCTACAATGAGCAGTTCTTC.

This clonotype appeared many times. An end of the junction differs from the germline gene, which may be a read error. The V gene is TRBV6-1, the J gene TRBJ1-2; no reliable D call. The CDR3 runs 10 residues. Germline-derived CDR1 and CDR2 are MNHNS and SASEGT. This CDR3 is CASSEVQVVF. The DNA of the CDR3 is TGTGCCAGCAGTGAAGTGCAGGTTGTCTTC.

This clonotype was seen ten or more times. The V gene is TRBV29-1, the J gene TRBJ1-1; D call uncertain. Trimming stripped 3 bases from V and 1 base from J, with 9 bases between. Looked up from germline, CDR1 is SQVTM and CDR2 is ANQGSEA. The CDR3 length is 13 residues. The CDR3 DNA is TGCAGCGTTGACTCTTACGGGAACACTGAAGCTTTCTTT. Amino acids: CSVDSYGNTEAFF.